This TCR beta chain was retrieved from a study of OX40 agonist ivuxolimab in advanced cancers. This clone was counted only a few times. Data came from immunoSEQ multiplex PCR; TCRdb stores just in-frame clones and leaves some out. The sample consists of under 75,000 clones, 86% of them appearing once. V lost 0 bases to trimming and J lost 2 bases, with 11 bases between them. The length of the CDR3 is 15 residues. The germline CDR1 and CDR2 sequences are SGDLS and YYNGEE. The specimen was CD4+ or CD8+ T cells sorted from blood, collected in a trial of the OX40 agonist ivuxolimab. The chain has TRBV9 and TRBJ1-1; no reliable D call. The TCR sequence derives from an adult with an advanced solid tumor such as melanoma, head and neck, liver or kidney cancer. The CDR3 DNA reads as TGTGCCAGCAGCGTAGTTGGAGGTAGCAACACTGAAGCTTTCTTT. This encodes CASSVVGGSNTEAFF.